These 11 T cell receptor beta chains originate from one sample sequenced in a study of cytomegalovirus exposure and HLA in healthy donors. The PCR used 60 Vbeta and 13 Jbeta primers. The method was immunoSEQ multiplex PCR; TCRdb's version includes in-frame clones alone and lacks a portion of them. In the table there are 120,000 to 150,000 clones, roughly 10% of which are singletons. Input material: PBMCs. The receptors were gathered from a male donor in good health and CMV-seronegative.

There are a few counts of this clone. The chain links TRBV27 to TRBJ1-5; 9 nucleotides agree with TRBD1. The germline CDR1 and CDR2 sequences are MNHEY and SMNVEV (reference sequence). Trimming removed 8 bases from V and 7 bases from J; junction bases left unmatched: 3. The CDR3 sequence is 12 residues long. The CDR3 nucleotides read TGTGCCAGCCGGGACAGGGACCAGCCCCAGCATTTT. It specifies CASRDRDQPQHF.

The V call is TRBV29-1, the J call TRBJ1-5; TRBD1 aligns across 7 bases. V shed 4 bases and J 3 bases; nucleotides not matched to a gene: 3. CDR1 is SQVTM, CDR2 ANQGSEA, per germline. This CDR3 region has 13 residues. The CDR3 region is CSVVTGTNQPQHF. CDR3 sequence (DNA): TGCAGCGTTGTGACAGGGACCAATCAGCCCCAGCATTTT.

The CDR3 region has the DNA TGTGCCAGCAGCTTAGGGGGCGTCGTCACCGGGGAGCTGTTTTTT. This encodes CASSLGGVVTGELFF. The chain employs TRBV7-2 and TRBJ2-2; tentative D call: TRBD1 (5 bases). CDR1 is SGHTA, CDR2 FQGNSA, per germline. This CDR3 has 15 residues. The V and J ends lost 1 base and 4 bases respectively, with 10 bases between them.

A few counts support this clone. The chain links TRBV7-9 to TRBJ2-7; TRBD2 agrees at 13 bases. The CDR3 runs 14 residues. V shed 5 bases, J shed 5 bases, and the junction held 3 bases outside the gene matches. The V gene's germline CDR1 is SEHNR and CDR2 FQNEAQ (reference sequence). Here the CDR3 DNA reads TGTGCCAGCAGCAGAGGACTAGCGGGAGACGAGCAGTACTTC. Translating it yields CASSRGLAGDEQYF.

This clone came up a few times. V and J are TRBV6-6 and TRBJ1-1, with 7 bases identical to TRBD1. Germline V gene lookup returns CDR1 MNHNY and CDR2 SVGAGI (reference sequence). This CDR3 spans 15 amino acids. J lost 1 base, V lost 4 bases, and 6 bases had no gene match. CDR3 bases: TGTGCCAGCAGTTTGAAGGGACAGCAGAACACTGAAGCTTTCTTT. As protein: CASSLKGQQNTEAFF.

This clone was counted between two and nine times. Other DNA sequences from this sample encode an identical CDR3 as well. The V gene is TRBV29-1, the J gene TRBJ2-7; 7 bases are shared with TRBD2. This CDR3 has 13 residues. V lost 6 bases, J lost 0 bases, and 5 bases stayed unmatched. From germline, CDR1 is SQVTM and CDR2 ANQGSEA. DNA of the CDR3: TGCAGCGTCCGACTAGCCCGCTCCTACGAGCAGTACTTC. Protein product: CSVRLARSYEQYF.

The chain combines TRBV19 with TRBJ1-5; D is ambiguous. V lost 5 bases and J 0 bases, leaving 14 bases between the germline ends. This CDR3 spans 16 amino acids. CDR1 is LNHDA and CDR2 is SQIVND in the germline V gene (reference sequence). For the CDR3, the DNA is TGTGCCAGTAGTCCCCACAGCTCTTATAGCAATCAGCCCCAGCATTTT. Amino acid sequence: CASSPHSSYSNQPQHF.

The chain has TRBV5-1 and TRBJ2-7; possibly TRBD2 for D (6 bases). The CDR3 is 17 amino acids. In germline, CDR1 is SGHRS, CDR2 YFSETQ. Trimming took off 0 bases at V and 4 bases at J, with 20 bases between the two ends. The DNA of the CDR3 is TGCGCCAGCAGCTTGGCCGGGAGCGAGTGGGGAGCTTACGAGCAGTACTTC. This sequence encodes CASSLAGSEWGAYEQYF.

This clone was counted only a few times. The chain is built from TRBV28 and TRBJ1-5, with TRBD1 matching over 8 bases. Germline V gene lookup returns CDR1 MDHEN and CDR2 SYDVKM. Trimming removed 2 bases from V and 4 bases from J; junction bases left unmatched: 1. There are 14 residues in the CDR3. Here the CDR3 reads CASSLRQGNQPQHF. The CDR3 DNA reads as TGTGCCAGCAGTTTAAGACAGGGGAATCAGCCCCAGCATTTT.

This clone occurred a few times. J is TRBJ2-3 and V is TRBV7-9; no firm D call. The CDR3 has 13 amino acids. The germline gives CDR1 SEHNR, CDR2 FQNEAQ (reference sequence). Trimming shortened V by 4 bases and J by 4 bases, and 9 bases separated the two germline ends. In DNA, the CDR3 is TGTGCCAGCAGCTCAACTAACCCAGATACGCAGTATTTT. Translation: CASSSTNPDTQYF.

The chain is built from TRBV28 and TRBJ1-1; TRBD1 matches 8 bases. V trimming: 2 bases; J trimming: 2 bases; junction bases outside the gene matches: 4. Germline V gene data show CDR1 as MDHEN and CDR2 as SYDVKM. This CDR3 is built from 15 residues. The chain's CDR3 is CASSLMAGGNTEAFF. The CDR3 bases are TGTGCCAGCAGTTTAATGGCAGGGGGCAACACTGAAGCTTTCTTT.